What follows are 21 T cell receptor beta chains derived from one specimen sequenced in a study of blood T cells in healthy people across ages. Primed by a sample-barcoded 5' primer and a J-beta primer mix, a second PCR proceeded for about 7 to 12 cycles. TCRdb called the 5' RACE reads again in MiXCR, with one record for every CDR3 protein. The table lists around 650,000 distinct CDR3 sequences, roughly 32% of them singletons. Sequences were obtained from blood. The receptors were gathered from a woman aged 80 or over in good health.

Worth noting for this clonotype: A much larger clone differs by one base, so this may be a read error. J is TRBJ1-4 and V is TRBV20-1; 9 bases map to TRBD1. The CDR3 has 14 amino acids. Looked up from germline, CDR1 is DFQATT and CDR2 is SNEGSKA (reference sequence). Here the CDR3 DNA reads TGCAGTGCTCCAACCGGGACAGGGAATGAAAGACTGTTTTTT. Its translation is CSAPTGTGNERLFF.

The rearrangement uses TRBV29-1 and TRBJ2-1, with a possible D match to TRBD1 (8 bases). The V end lost 5 bases, the J end lost 7 bases, and 24 bases lay between the germline ends. The CDR3 runs to 16 residues. Germline V gives CDR1 SQVTM, CDR2 ANQGSEA. As DNA, the CDR3 is TGCAGCGTTCCAACGACTGGACAGGGAGGGAGGAATGAGCAGTTCTTC. This sequence encodes CSVPTTGQGGRNEQFF.

Worth noting for this clonotype: Possible read error: a much larger clone is one base away. The rearrangement uses TRBV14 and TRBJ2-1; 8 bases agree with TRBD1. Germline V gives CDR1 SGHDN, CDR2 FVKESK. The CDR3 is 17 amino acids. The CDR3 loop is CASGQELGQGALNEQFF. CDR3 in DNA: TGTGCCAGCGGCCAAGAATTGGGGCAGGGGGCGCTTAATGAGCAGTTCTTC.

The V gene is TRBV10-3, the J gene TRBJ2-1, with a possible D match to TRBD2 (5 bases). V dropped 3 bases and J dropped 4 bases, with 16 bases sitting between them. This CDR3 region has 16 residues. Per the germline V gene, CDR1 is ENHRY and CDR2 is SYGVKD. CDR3 sequence reads: CAISDLIGVWYNEQFF. CDR3 in DNA: TGTGCCATCAGTGATTTGATCGGGGTATGGTACAATGAGCAGTTCTTC.

The rearrangement joins TRBV29-1 to TRBJ2-7, with 7 bases fitting TRBD2. This CDR3 has 14 amino acids. CDR1 is SQVTM, CDR2 ANQGSEA, per germline. The V gene end was trimmed by 4 bases and the J gene end by 2 bases; junction bases not matched to a gene: 8. In DNA form, the CDR3 reads TGCAGCGTTGTGGGGGGGGGTGGTACCTACGAGCAGTACTTC. Translating it yields CSVVGGGGTYEQYF.

This chain connects TRBV6-2 or TRBV6-3 to TRBJ1-1; TRBD1 aligns across 8 bases. The CDR3 sequence is 17 residues long. The J segment lost 3 bases and the V segment lost 6 bases, leaving 15 bases of the junction unmatched. The germline V gene encodes CDR1 MNHEY and CDR2 SVGEGT. DNA for the CDR3: TGTGCCAGCAGCTCCCGGGGGCAGGGGGCAAAGGACACTGAAGCTTTCTTT. It codes for CASSSRGQGAKDTEAFF.

The sample holds many counts of this clonotype. V usage is TRBV27 and J usage is TRBJ1-2, with a possible D match to TRBD1 (6 bases). Germline CDR1 reads MNHEY; CDR2 reads SMNVEV (reference sequence). The germline V and J ends were trimmed by 5 bases and 5 bases, with 18 bases remaining between them. This CDR3 has 15 residues. CDR3 bases: TGTGCCAGCAGTCAGAGGGACACCCTTTGGTATGGCTACACCTTC. Translation: CASSQRDTLWYGYTF.

There are many counts of this clonotype. The genes are TRBV5-6 and TRBJ1-4; D gene uncertain. Trimming took off 0 bases at V and 7 bases at J, with 13 bases between the two ends. Germline V lookup: CDR1 SGHDT, CDR2 YYEEEE. CDR3 size: 15 residues. The DNA of the CDR3 is TGTGCCAGCAGCTTGGCCGGGCAGGTGGTTGAAAAACTGTTTTTT. Residues: CASSLAGQVVEKLFF.

This clonotype was observed a handful of times. The rearrangement uses TRBV18 and TRBJ1-2, with D possibly matching TRBD1 (5 bases). V was cut by 3 bases and J by 4 bases, with 15 bases left in between. The germline gives CDR1 KGHSH, CDR2 LQKENI. This CDR3 comprises 15 residues. The CDR3 DNA sequence: TGTGCCAGCTCACCCGGGACGCTGGACCTCTATGGCTACACCTTC. Its protein is CASSPGTLDLYGYTF.

This clonotype occurred many times. The rearrangement uses TRBV4-2 and TRBJ1-5; 8 bases agree with TRBD1. This CDR3 has 15 amino acids. The germline V gene encodes CDR1 LGHNA and CDR2 YNFKEQ. Unmatched junction bases numbered 3, after V lost 0 bases and J lost 5 bases. Written as DNA, the CDR3 is TGTGCCAGCAGCCAAGAAGGGACAGGTGATCAGCCCCAGCATTTT. It specifies CASSQEGTGDQPQHF.

At least ten counts were recorded for this clonotype. The rearrangement joins TRBV20-1 to TRBJ1-2; 9 bases are shared with TRBD1. J lost 8 bases, V lost 0 bases, and 7 bases had no gene match. This CDR3 region has 14 residues. Germline loops: CDR1 DFQATT, CDR2 SNEGSKA (reference sequence). CDR3: CSARDLTGGGGYTF. DNA for the CDR3: TGCAGTGCTAGAGATTTGACAGGGGGGGGAGGCTACACCTTC.

The V call is TRBV28, the J call TRBJ1-2, with D unclear. CDR1 is MDHEN and CDR2 is SYDVKM in the germline V gene. Between the trimmed V and J ends, which lost 5 bases and 2 bases, there was a span of 12 bases. This CDR3 comprises 14 residues. The chain's CDR3 is CASSPPAGNYGYTF. As DNA, the CDR3 is TGTGCCAGCAGTCCTCCCGCGGGGAACTATGGCTACACCTTC.

This chain joins TRBV6-2 or TRBV6-3 and TRBJ2-4, with D uncertain. The CDR3 consists of 13 residues. With 6 bases removed from V and 9 bases from J, the gap between germline ends came to 15 bases. CDR1 MNHEY and CDR2 SVGEGT come from the germline V gene. This chain's CDR3 is CASSPVRPSIQYF. CDR3 sequence (DNA): TGTGCCAGCAGCCCCGTGAGGCCCTCCATTCAGTACTTC.

The chain couples TRBV12-3 or TRBV12-4 to TRBJ2-1; D remains unclear. V was clipped by 3 bases and J by 1 base, with 7 bases between them. This CDR3 is 14 amino acids long. The CDR3 loop reads CASSFTPSYNEQFF. CDR3 nucleotides: TGTGCCAGCAGTTTTACACCATCCTACAATGAGCAGTTCTTC.

This clonotype was detected many times. The V and J genes are TRBV27 and TRBJ2-7; D might be TRBD2 (6 bases). The CDR3 extends over 14 amino acids. In germline, CDR1 is MNHEY, CDR2 SMNVEV (reference sequence). Trimming took 6 bases from V and 3 from J, leaving 15 bases between them. CDR3 protein: CASRVRGDVYEQYF. The CDR3 DNA sequence: TGTGCCAGCAGGGTGCGGGGCGATGTCTACGAGCAGTACTTC.

The CDR3, as DNA: TGCGCCAGCAGCTGGGGGCGCCTGGGGGAGACCCAGTACTTC. Its protein product is CASSWGRLGETQYF. V usage is TRBV5-1 and J usage is TRBJ2-5, with a possible D match to TRBD1 (6 bases). The CDR3 runs 14 residues. Trimming cost V 3 bases and J 5 bases, with 14 bases left between them. Germline CDR1 SGHRS, CDR2 YFSETQ.

This clonotype has at least ten counts. The genes are TRBV5-1 and TRBJ2-1, with 10 positions matching TRBD2. This CDR3 spans 16 amino acids. Germline values: CDR1 SGHRS, CDR2 YFSETQ. The V gene end was trimmed by 4 bases and the J gene end by 5 bases; junction bases not matched to a gene: 9. CDR3 region: CASSLRVAGGNNEQFF. CDR3 nucleotide sequence: TGCGCCAGCAGCCTCCGGGTAGCGGGGGGTAACAATGAGCAGTTCTTC.

Of note for this clonotype: A much larger clone is a single base away; this may be a read error. This rearrangement joins TRBV5-1 to TRBJ2-7, with 7 bases that match TRBD1. The CDR3 is 14 amino acids. Germline V lookup: CDR1 SGHRS, CDR2 YFSETQ. V lost 4 bases and J lost 7; bases outside the gene matches: 11. The chain's CDR3 is CASSGRDSANEQYF. CDR3 nucleotide sequence: TGCGCCAGCAGCGGACGGGACAGCGCGAATGAGCAGTACTTC.

V usage is TRBV5-4 and J usage is TRBJ2-5; TRBD1 aligns across 10 bases. The germline CDR1 and CDR2 sequences are SGHNT and YYREEE (reference sequence). The CDR3 consists of 19 residues. V lost 0 bases, J lost 0 bases, and 11 bases stayed unmatched. DNA of the CDR3: TGTGCCAGCAGCTTGGCCGCAGACAGGGGGCGGAGGTACCAAGAGACCCAGTACTTC. Translating gives CASSLAADRGRRYQETQYF. Combining the CDR3 with reference TRBV5-4 and TRBJ2-5 gives the whole variable domain ETGVTQSPTHLIKTRGQQVTLRCSSQSGHNTVSWYQQALGQGPQFIFQYYREEENGRGNFPPRFSGLQFPNYSSELNVNALELDDSALYLCASSLAADRGRRYQETQYFGPGTRLLVL.

In its sample, this clonotype was seen many times. The chain has TRBV12-3 or TRBV12-4 and TRBJ2-3; 12 nucleotides agree with TRBD2. V lost 5 bases to trimming and J lost 5 bases; unmatched junction nucleotides: 5. The length of the CDR3 is 15 residues. The chain's CDR3 is CASSVLAGGRDTQYF. CDR3 bases: TGTGCCAGCAGTGTACTAGCGGGGGGAAGAGATACGCAGTATTTT.

This clonotype was counted only a few times. The CDR3 loop reads CASSRGVGRGSSGNQPQHF. Written as DNA, the CDR3 is TGTGCCAGCAGTCGGGGCGTCGGCAGGGGGTCGTCTGGCAATCAGCCCCAGCATTTT. The chain joins TRBV6-1 to TRBJ1-5, with 7 bases matching TRBD1. Germline lookup yields CDR1 MNHNS and CDR2 SASEGT. Trimming at V came to 5 bases and at J to 2 bases, leaving 18 bases not matched to a gene. The CDR3 covers 19 residues.